The rows below give T cell receptor beta chains drawn from one sample of a study of blood T cells in healthy people across ages. Via MiXCR, TCRdb re-called the 5' RACE reads, giving one row per CDR3 protein. The repertoire holds under 2 million distinct CDR3 sequences, 30% to 40% seen once, with over 9% in the top ten. The source material was blood. All receptors come from a woman under 40 in good health. CDR3s include the opening cysteine and the closing phenylalanine or tryptophan. Each record gives: V gene, clone size, J gene, D gene, CDR3 protein, CDR3 DNA. The D gene is left open where the match is weak. Rows give clone size only sometimes, using once, few, many, or a class for an expanded clone.

V: TRBV10-3; size: -; J: TRBJ2-7; D: -; CDR3: CAISAKDSSYEQYF; DNA: TGTGCCATCAGTGCTAAGGACAGTTCCTACGAGCAGTACTTC
V: TRBV4-1; size: -; J: TRBJ2-7; D: -; CDR3: CASSQGQLPSYEQYF; DNA: TGCGCCAGCAGCCAAGGCCAGCTCCCCTCCTACGAGCAGTACTTC
V: TRBV20-1; size: -; J: TRBJ2-5; D: TRBD2; CDR3: CSAARGTRAAEQYF; DNA: TGCAGTGCGGCAAGGGGGACTAGGGCCGCTGAGCAGTACTTC
V: TRBV20-1; size: -; J: TRBJ2-1; D: -; CDR3: CSVSRDVQFF; DNA: TGCAGTGTCAGTAGGGATGTGCAGTTCTTC
V: TRBV29-1; size: many; J: TRBJ2-7; D: -; CDR3: CSVAGGGSSYEQYF; DNA: TGCAGCGTTGCAGGGGGGGGGAGCTCCTACGAGCAGTACTTC
V: TRBV14; size: -; J: TRBJ2-5; D: TRBD1; CDR3: CASSSGTGVTQYF; DNA: TGTGCCAGCAGCTCCGGGACAGGGGTGACCCAGTACTTC
V: TRBV7-9; size: -; J: TRBJ1-4; D: -; CDR3: CASSLVTVAGTTNEKLFF; DNA: TGTGCCAGCAGCTTAGTAACGGTGGCGGGTACAACTAATGAAAAACTGTTTTTT
V: TRBV6-1; size: few; J: TRBJ2-1; D: -; CDR3: CASSLSPVPEQFF; DNA: TGTGCCAGCAGTTTGAGCCCCGTCCCTGAGCAGTTCTTC
V: TRBV7-9; size: few; J: TRBJ2-2; D: TRBD1; CDR3: CASSQGQGGNTGELFF; DNA: TGTGCCAGCAGCCAAGGACAGGGGGGGAACACCGGGGAGCTGTTTTTT
V: TRBV30; size: -; J: TRBJ1-4; D: -; CDR3: CAWSYVNEKLFF; DNA: TGTGCCTGGAGTTATGTAAATGAAAAACTGTTTTTT
V: TRBV2; size: -; J: TRBJ1-6; D: -; CDR3: CASSSGTPSGNSPLHF; DNA: TGTGCCAGCAGTTCCGGGACGCCTTCGGGAAATTCGCCCCTCCACTTT
V: TRBV28; size: -; J: TRBJ2-7; D: -; CDR3: CASRGPNYEQYF; DNA: TGTGCCAGCAGGGGACCGAACTACGAGCAGTACTTC
V: TRBV7-9; size: many; J: TRBJ2-7; D: TRBD1; CDR3: CASSVPGQGSYEQYF; DNA: TGTGCCAGCAGCGTACCGGGACAGGGGAGTTACGAGCAGTACTTC
V: TRBV6-2/TRBV6-3; size: few; J: TRBJ2-1; D: -; CDR3: CASKKDGVGSEQFF; DNA: TGTGCCAGCAAAAAAGACGGGGTGGGGAGTGAGCAGTTCTTC
V: TRBV7-2; size: -; J: TRBJ2-5; D: -; CDR3: CASSLIKTQYF; DNA: TGTGCCAGCAGCTTAATCAAGACCCAGTACTTC
V: TRBV7-2; size: -; J: TRBJ1-6; D: -; CDR3: CASSIQGVYSPLHF; DNA: TGTGCCAGCAGCATACAGGGTGTTTATTCACCCCTCCACTTT
V: TRBV18; size: -; J: TRBJ2-3; D: TRBD1; CDR3: CASSPTTGTGSTDTQYF; DNA: TGTGCCAGCTCCCCTACTACAGGGACAGGGAGCACAGATACGCAGTATTTT
V: TRBV21-1; size: -; J: TRBJ2-5; D: -; CDR3: CASSKFTASQKETQYF; DNA: TGTGCCAGCAGCAAATTCACAGCTTCGCAGAAAGAGACCCAGTACTTC
V: TRBV7-9; size: -; J: TRBJ2-2; D: -; CDR3: CASSLVRDRELFF; DNA: TGTGCCAGCAGCTTAGTCAGGGACAGGGAGCTGTTTTTT
V: TRBV25-1; size: few; J: TRBJ2-2; D: -; CDR3: CASSEGWELFF; DNA: TGTGCCAGCAGCGAGGGGTGGGAGCTGTTTTTT
V: TRBV28; size: few; J: TRBJ2-5; D: -; CDR3: CANSLARDVEGTQYF; DNA: TGTGCCAACAGTTTGGCGAGGGACGTTGAAGGGACCCAGTACTTC
V: TRBV27; size: few; J: TRBJ1-2; D: -; CDR3: CASSLSVTNYGYTF; DNA: TGTGCCAGCAGTTTATCGGTCACCAACTATGGCTACACCTTC
V: TRBV30; size: -; J: TRBJ2-5; D: TRBD2; CDR3: CAWSETAGVLETQYF; DNA: TGTGCCTGGAGTGAGACAGCGGGAGTGCTGGAGACCCAGTACTTC
V: TRBV7-2; size: -; J: TRBJ1-4; D: -; CDR3: CASSLSGAGEKRFF; DNA: TGTGCCAGCAGCTTATCAGGGGCAGGCGAAAAACGGTTTTTT
V: TRBV3-1; size: -; J: TRBJ2-1; D: -; CDR3: CASSRTLVPYEQFF; DNA: TGTGCCAGCAGCCGAACCCTAGTCCCCTATGAGCAGTTCTTC
V: TRBV4-1; size: -; J: TRBJ1-5; D: -; CDR3: CASSPLHGQFNQPQHF; DNA: TGCGCCAGCAGCCCACTCCACGGGCAGTTCAATCAGCCCCAGCATTTT
V: TRBV28; size: -; J: TRBJ2-1; D: TRBD2; CDR3: CASRPILGTSGSGSYNEQFF; DNA: TGTGCCAGCAGACCCATCCTCGGGACTAGCGGGAGTGGATCCTACAATGAGCAGTTCTTC
V: TRBV4-1; size: -; J: TRBJ2-2; D: -; CDR3: CASSQPPITGELFF; DNA: TGCGCCAGCAGCCAACCCCCCATAACCGGGGAGCTGTTTTTT
V: TRBV5-1; size: -; J: TRBJ2-5; D: -; CDR3: CASSLGSTVQETQYF; DNA: TGCGCCAGCAGCTTGGGTTCGACAGTCCAGGAGACCCAGTACTTC
V: TRBV10-3; size: -; J: TRBJ1-1; D: TRBD1; CDR3: CANRQGFNTEAFF; DNA: TGTGCCAACCGACAGGGATTCAACACTGAAGCTTTCTTT
V: TRBV20-1; size: few; J: TRBJ2-5; D: -; CDR3: CSAGSETQYF; DNA: TGCAGTGCTGGATCAGAGACCCAGTACTTC
V: TRBV5-1; size: -; J: TRBJ2-7; D: -; CDR3: CASSSVRTGEDEQYF; DNA: TGCGCCAGCAGTAGTGTCAGGACGGGGGAGGACGAGCAGTACTTC
V: TRBV5-4; size: many; J: TRBJ2-5; D: -; CDR3: CASSSGGSQETQYF; DNA: TGTGCCAGCAGCTCGGGTGGGTCTCAAGAGACCCAGTACTTC
V: TRBV10-2; size: -; J: TRBJ2-7; D: TRBD2; CDR3: CASSTSGRGTYEQYF; DNA: TGCGCCAGCAGTACTAGCGGGAGAGGCACCTACGAGCAGTACTTC
V: TRBV10-1; size: few; J: TRBJ1-2; D: TRBD1; CDR3: CASSESQGTVYGYTF; DNA: TGCGCCAGCAGTGAGTCTCAAGGGACAGTCTATGGCTACACCTTC
V: TRBV5-1; size: -; J: TRBJ2-1; D: TRBD2; CDR3: CASSFPSGTSSYNEQFF; DNA: TGCGCCAGCAGCTTCCCTTCCGGGACTAGCTCCTACAATGAGCAGTTCTTC
V: TRBV28; size: few; J: TRBJ1-2; D: -; CDR3: CASTPWEGGAYGYTF; DNA: TGTGCCAGCACCCCATGGGAGGGGGGCGCTTATGGCTACACCTTC
V: TRBV7-9; size: -; J: TRBJ2-1; D: TRBD1; CDR3: CASSLDGEGAYEQFF; DNA: TGTGCCAGCAGCTTAGATGGCGAGGGGGCTTATGAGCAGTTCTTC